The 5 T cell receptor beta chains presented below share a single source sample, sequenced in a study of regulatory T cells in long-lasting Graves disease. Time point in this sample: newly diagnosed GD, antithyroid drugs for less than 3 months. RNA from PBMCs was the source of the TCR library. With iRepertoire HTBI primers and Arm-PCR of CDR3 regions, TCR beta libraries were built. TCRdb called the multiplex PCR reads again in MiXCR, with one record for every CDR3 protein. Altogether approximately 400,000 distinct CDR3 sequences are present, 15% being singletons, with the ten largest covering roughly 17%. This same sample was also taken into another study, of T cells in Graves' hyperthyroidism and ophthalmopathy.

The sample in question was peripheral blood mononuclear cells (PBMCs), obtained at new diagnosis, from a patient treated with antithyroid drugs. The receptors shown here come from a woman in her 30s with Graves disease.

The chain employs TRBV29-1 and TRBJ2-7; D call uncertain. V was pared by 4 bases and J by 3 bases, with 7 bases between. CDR1 is SQVTM and CDR2 is ANQGSEA in the germline V gene. The CDR3 extends over 11 amino acids. The CDR3 here is CSVVAGYEQYF. In DNA form, the CDR3 reads TGCAGCGTTGTTGCTGGCTACGAGCAGTACTTC.

The rearrangement links TRBV30 to TRBJ1-5, with D uncertain. Germline CDR1 is GTSNPN and CDR2 is SVGIG (reference sequence). Trimming took 0 bases from V and 3 from J, leaving 18 bases between them. The CDR3 has 17 amino acids. CDR3 DNA: TGTGCCTGGAGTGTACTAGCCGGTTCTACAGTCAATCAGCCCCAGCATTTT. Translation gives CAWSVLAGSTVNQPQHF.

The CDR3 reads CASSYLGLGEQYF. In DNA, the CDR3 is TGTGCCAGCAGTTACCTAGGTCTGGGCGAGCAGTACTTC. V gene TRBV6-9 combines with J gene TRBJ2-7; D gene uncertain. The CDR3 extends over 13 amino acids. With 3 bases removed from V and 6 bases from J, the gap between germline ends came to 12 bases. Germline V gives CDR1 MNHGY, CDR2 SVAAGI.

CDR3 nucleotide sequence: TGTGCCACCAGTGAGGACCCTGGGACTGAAGCTTTCTTT. The encoded protein is CATSEDPGTEAFF. The chain couples TRBV24-1 to TRBJ1-1; D call uncertain. The V end was cut by 4 bases, the J end by 5 bases, with 10 bases between. This CDR3 has 13 residues. In germline, CDR1 is KGHDR, CDR2 SFDVKD.

The table lists this clonotype with a few counts. The chain joins TRBV27 to TRBJ2-6; tentatively, D is TRBD1 (6 bases). CDR1 is MNHEY, CDR2 SMNVEV, per germline (reference sequence). V lost 7 bases and J lost 2, with 12 bases in between. The CDR3 spans 15 residues. The CDR3 nucleotides read TGTGCCAGCACCTCAACAGGGACTGGGGCCAACGTCCTGACTTTC. Its protein product is CASTSTGTGANVLTF.